These T cell receptor beta chains were read from a single sample in a study of blood T cell repertoires in COVID-19. Assay used: immunoSEQ multiplex PCR; TCRdb lists only in-frame clones, some missing. In the table there are 300,000 or so clones, roughly 91% of which are singletons. Sequenced material: PBMCs or T cells enriched from blood (not recorded which). These receptors originate from a woman aged 50 to 65 who had been exposed to COVID-19. The CDR3 runs from the conserved cysteine through the conserved F or W. The order of the fields is clone size, V gene, D gene, J gene, CDR3 DNA, CDR3 protein. A D gene is named only where the DNA matches it firmly. Clone size is shown for a subset of rows, as once, few, many or a class of expanded clone.

clone size: -; V gene: TRBV4-1; D gene: TRBD1; J gene: TRBJ1-6; CDR3 DNA: TGCGCCAGCAGCCATGGCCAGGGGGCTTCCTATAATTCACCCCTCCACTTT; CDR3 protein: CASSHGQGASYNSPLHF
clone size: -; V gene: TRBV5-1; D gene: -; J gene: TRBJ1-2; CDR3 DNA: TGCGCCAGCAGCTTAAGCAACTATGGCTACACCTTC; CDR3 protein: CASSLSNYGYTF
clone size: -; V gene: TRBV5-1; D gene: -; J gene: TRBJ2-7; CDR3 DNA: TGCGCCAGCAGCTTGGGGACAGCGACCAAGACCTACGAGCAGTACTTC; CDR3 protein: CASSLGTATKTYEQYF
clone size: -; V gene: TRBV4-1; D gene: TRBD1; J gene: TRBJ2-5; CDR3 DNA: TGCGCCAGCAGCCAAGAAGGCAGGGGGCAAGAGACCCAGTACTTC; CDR3 protein: CASSQEGRGQETQYF
clone size: -; V gene: TRBV27; D gene: -; J gene: TRBJ2-5; CDR3 DNA: TGTGCCAGCAGACGTACCGGGTCCAAAGCTGGGACCCAGTACTTC; CDR3 protein: CASRRTGSKAGTQYF
clone size: -; V gene: TRBV3-1/TRBV3-2; D gene: -; J gene: TRBJ1-2; CDR3 DNA: TGTGCCAGCAGCCGGGGCAGCTATGGCTACACCTTC; CDR3 protein: CASSRGSYGYTF
clone size: -; V gene: TRBV27; D gene: -; J gene: TRBJ2-7; CDR3 DNA: TGTGCCAGCAGTTCAGGCCCCTCCTACGAGCAGTACTTC; CDR3 protein: CASSSGPSYEQYF
clone size: -; V gene: TRBV19; D gene: -; J gene: TRBJ2-7; CDR3 DNA: TGTGCCAGTAGTATCGAGCGGTCCTACGAGCAGTACTTC; CDR3 protein: CASSIERSYEQYF
clone size: few; V gene: TRBV5-1; D gene: TRBD1; J gene: TRBJ1-6; CDR3 DNA: TGCGCCAGCAGCTTGGGGCCAACAGGGGATTCACCCCTCCACTTT; CDR3 protein: CASSLGPTGDSPLHF
clone size: few; V gene: TRBV29-1; D gene: -; J gene: TRBJ1-1; CDR3 DNA: TGCAGCGTAATGACAGGCACGAACACTGAAGCTTTCTTT; CDR3 protein: CSVMTGTNTEAFF
clone size: -; V gene: TRBV3-1/TRBV3-2; D gene: TRBD2; J gene: TRBJ2-7; CDR3 DNA: TGTGCCAGCAGCCAAGAACTAGCGAGCTCCTACGAGCAGTACTTC; CDR3 protein: CASSQELASSYEQYF
clone size: -; V gene: TRBV25-1; D gene: TRBD1; J gene: TRBJ1-2; CDR3 DNA: TGTGCCAGCACCAAAGGGACAGCCACCTATGGCTACACCTTC; CDR3 protein: CASTKGTATYGYTF
clone size: -; V gene: TRBV5-1; D gene: TRBD1; J gene: TRBJ1-3; CDR3 DNA: TGCGCCAGCAGCCTAGGACAGGGCAACTCTGGAAACACCATATATTTT; CDR3 protein: CASSLGQGNSGNTIYF
clone size: -; V gene: TRBV27; D gene: TRBD2; J gene: TRBJ2-3; CDR3 DNA: TGTGCCAGCAGTCCCTCGATGCTAGCGGGGGGCCCAGATACGCAGTATTTT; CDR3 protein: CASSPSMLAGGPDTQYF
clone size: -; V gene: TRBV5-4; D gene: TRBD1; J gene: TRBJ1-1; CDR3 DNA: TGTGCCAGCAGCCGGACCGGGACAGGGCATCTCATGAACACTGAAGCTTTCTTT; CDR3 protein: CASSRTGTGHLMNTEAFF
clone size: -; V gene: TRBV18; D gene: TRBD1; J gene: TRBJ2-7; CDR3 DNA: TGTGCCAGCTCACCACCCACAGGGGCCCCCTACGAGCAGTACTTC; CDR3 protein: CASSPPTGAPYEQYF